A single sample gave rise to the 32 T cell receptor beta chains below, sequenced in a study of identical twins. One entry per CDR3 protein results from TCRdb running MiXCR on the 5' RACE reads. This sample has some 500,000 distinct CDR3 sequences; 13% to 15% occur once, and the top ten carry about 0.97%. These data were also filed under a second study, of yellow fever vaccine responses in identical twins.

Material for sequencing was CD4+ T cells sorted from blood. Receptors originate from a woman aged 18-29 years in good health.

There are a few counts of this clonotype. This rearrangement joins TRBV5-1 to TRBJ2-2, with 12 bases that match TRBD1. There are 17 residues in the CDR3. Germline V gives CDR1 SGHRS, CDR2 YFSETQ. The V and J ends lost 2 bases and 3 bases, in that order; junction bases with no gene match: 5. CDR3 protein: CASSFPGQGADTGELFF. The CDR3 DNA is TGCGCCAGCAGCTTCCCGGGACAGGGGGCGGACACCGGGGAGCTGTTTTTT.

The table lists this clonotype with a few counts. V usage is TRBV7-3 and J usage is TRBJ2-3; 9 bases line up with TRBD2. This CDR3 has 12 residues. Germline CDR1 is SGHTA and CDR2 is FQGTGA. Trimming at V came to 2 bases and at J to 12 bases, leaving 3 bases not matched to a gene. The CDR3 DNA follows: TGTGCCAGCAGCTTAGGTAGCGGGAGTCAGTATTTT. Its translation: CASSLGSGSQYF.

The chain combines TRBV27 with TRBJ2-7; possible D gene TRBD1, 5 bases. This CDR3 is built from 15 residues. Germline V gene data show CDR1 as MNHEY and CDR2 as SMNVEV (reference sequence). V was trimmed by 2 bases and J by 1 base, leaving 12 bases between them. CDR3 in DNA: TGTGCCAGCAGTTTAACCCAGGGTAGGTCCTACGAGCAGTACTTC. Encoded protein: CASSLTQGRSYEQYF.

The chain joins TRBV20-1 to TRBJ2-5; the D gene is possibly TRBD2 (5 bases). This CDR3 has 11 residues. Trimming removed 6 bases at V and 5 bases at J, with 10 bases between. CDR1 DFQATT and CDR2 SNEGSKA come from the germline V gene (reference sequence). CDR3: CSALARETQYF. CDR3 bases: TGCAGTGCCCTAGCTCGGGAGACCCAGTACTTC.

The J gene is TRBJ2-2, the V gene TRBV5-6; 8 nucleotides agree with TRBD1. The germline V gene encodes CDR1 SGHDT and CDR2 YYEEEE. Trimming cost V 4 bases and J 4 bases; bases outside gene matches: 6. The CDR3 length is 15 residues. The CDR3 loop reads CASSPDRAGTGELFF. CDR3 nucleotides: TGTGCCAGCAGCCCGGACAGGGCGGGCACCGGGGAGCTGTTTTTT.

This clonotype was recorded a few times. This rearrangement joins TRBV7-2 to TRBJ2-7; 8 bases align to TRBD2. Per germline, CDR1 SGHTA and CDR2 FQGNSA. The V and J ends lost 4 bases and 5 bases, in that order; junction bases with no gene match: 13. The CDR3 runs to 16 residues. CDR3: CASSSKAGDLYNEQYF. The CDR3 nucleotides are TGTGCCAGCAGCTCTAAAGCGGGAGACCTATATAACGAGCAGTACTTC.

J is TRBJ2-2 and V is TRBV25-1, with D possibly being TRBD2 (6 bases). The CDR3 has 15 amino acids. V was pared by 4 bases and J by 6 bases, with 15 bases between. CDR1 and CDR2 from the germline V gene are MGHDK and SYGVNS. The CDR3 here is CASSAPGVLSGELFF. CDR3 nucleotide sequence: TGTGCCAGCAGTGCCCCGGGGGTATTATCCGGGGAGCTGTTTTTT.

This clonotype came up many times. The chain uses TRBV29-1 and TRBJ2-5; 9 bases fit TRBD1. In germline, CDR1 is SQVTM, CDR2 ANQGSEA. The CDR3 is 13 amino acids. Unmatched junction bases numbered 8, after V lost 7 bases and J lost 5 bases. DNA for the CDR3: TGCAGCGCTGGGACAGGGAACGTGGAGACCCAGTACTTC. Translating it yields CSAGTGNVETQYF.

The chain combines TRBV6-1 with TRBJ1-4; 9 nucleotides align to TRBD1. CDR1 and CDR2 (germline): MNHNS, SASEGT. The CDR3 extends over 19 amino acids. The V segment lost 5 bases and the J segment 8 bases; nucleotides outside the gene matches: 21. The CDR3 DNA follows: TGTGCCAGCAGTATAGGACCGGACAGGGGTTTTCTGATTAAGGAAAAACTGTTTTTT. This encodes CASSIGPDRGFLIKEKLFF.

The chain employs TRBV4-3 and TRBJ2-6; the D is unclear. CDR3 length equals 16 residues. The V end lost 1 base, the J end lost 0 bases, and 7 bases lay between the germline ends. Germline CDR1 LGHNA, CDR2 YSLEER. The CDR3, as DNA: TGCGCCAGCAGCCAAGTTCCCAGCTCTGGGGCCAACGTCCTGACTTTC. Protein: CASSQVPSSGANVLTF.

The J gene is TRBJ2-7, the V gene TRBV15; D not certain. The germline gives CDR1 LNHNV, CDR2 YYDKDF (reference sequence). V was cut by 1 base and J by 0 bases, with 4 bases left in between. The CDR3 is 13 amino acids. The CDR3 sequence: CATSRASSYEQYF. The CDR3 DNA reads TGTGCCACCAGCAGAGCCAGCTCCTACGAGCAGTACTTC.

The CDR3 DNA reads TGTGCCAGCAGCTCCCCGGGACAGAGGAACACTGAAGCTTTCTTT. This sequence encodes CASSSPGQRNTEAFF. V usage is TRBV5-4 and J usage is TRBJ1-1; TRBD1 agrees at 7 bases. Trimming cost V 3 bases and J 1 base; bases outside gene matches: 6. The germline CDR1 and CDR2 sequences are SGHNT and YYREEE (reference sequence). CDR3 size: 15 residues.

This chain uses TRBV18 with TRBJ2-3; 10 bases align to TRBD2. Germline values: CDR1 KGHSH, CDR2 LQKENI. J lost 6 bases, V lost 0 bases, and 6 bases had no gene match. The CDR3 loop spans 16 amino acids. Here the CDR3 reads CASSPPGLAREDTQYF. In DNA form, the CDR3 reads TGTGCCAGCTCACCACCGGGACTAGCGAGAGAGGATACGCAGTATTTT.

The rearrangement joins TRBV10-3 to TRBJ2-5, with D perhaps matching TRBD1 (6 bases). CDR1 ENHRY and CDR2 SYGVKD come from the germline V gene. This CDR3 spans 13 amino acids. The V gene lost 6 bases and the J gene lost 5 bases, with 13 bases spanning the gap. In DNA form, the CDR3 reads TGTGCCATCAGAGCAGGGGTAGGGGAGACCCAGTACTTC. This gives the protein CAIRAGVGETQYF.

This clonotype has ten or more counts. This chain uses TRBV25-1 with TRBJ2-5; TRBD1 matches 7 bases. The CDR3 spans 15 residues. The V gene end was trimmed by 3 bases and the J gene end by 6 bases; junction bases not matched to a gene: 10. Germline lookup yields CDR1 MGHDK and CDR2 SYGVNS. CDR3 DNA: TGTGCCAGCAGTGAGCCTGACAGGGTCTTAAAGACCCAGTACTTC. Amino acids: CASSEPDRVLKTQYF.

The rearrangement uses TRBV5-1 and TRBJ2-7, with D uncertain. V lost 2 bases to trimming and J lost 2 bases, with 11 bases between them. The germline gives CDR1 SGHRS, CDR2 YFSETQ. The CDR3 runs 14 residues. CDR3 nucleotide sequence: TGCGCCAGCAGCTTAGACGTCCTCACCTACGAGCAGTACTTC. Residues: CASSLDVLTYEQYF.

This clonotype was counted many times. J is TRBJ2-7 and V is TRBV9, with D possibly matching TRBD1 (6 bases). Per the germline V gene, CDR1 is SGDLS and CDR2 is YYNGEE. Trimming removed 1 base from V and 2 bases from J, with 13 bases in between. The CDR3 has 15 amino acids. CDR3 nucleotide sequence: TGTGCCAGCAGCGTAACCGAAGGGGGAACCTACGAGCAGTACTTC. It encodes CASSVTEGGTYEQYF.

In this sample, this clonotype turned up many times. The rearrangement links TRBV25-1 to TRBJ1-5; 11 bases are shared with TRBD1. This CDR3 contains 13 residues. The V segment lost 8 bases and the J segment 5 bases; nucleotides outside the gene matches: 2. The germline V gene encodes CDR1 MGHDK and CDR2 SYGVNS. CDR3 in amino acids: CASQDRGHQPQHF. DNA for the CDR3: TGTGCCAGCCAGGACAGGGGGCATCAGCCCCAGCATTTT.

The chain combines TRBV7-9 with TRBJ2-3; 7 bases line up with TRBD2. The ends lost 1 base at V and 5 bases at J; junction bases unmatched: 9. Per the germline V gene, CDR1 is SEHNR and CDR2 is FQNEAQ (reference sequence). The CDR3 sequence is 16 residues long. CDR3 bases: TGTGCCAGCAGCTTAGATCCAGCGGGATTTATAGATACGCAGTATTTT. Encoded protein: CASSLDPAGFIDTQYF.

This clonotype has only a few counts. The chain links TRBV6-1 to TRBJ1-1; 7 bases are shared with TRBD1. CDR1 is MNHNS, CDR2 SASEGT, per germline. Trimming at V came to 6 bases and at J to 4 bases, leaving 11 bases not matched to a gene. This CDR3 region has 15 residues. CDR3 sequence reads: CASSHAYGTATEAFF. The CDR3 nucleotides are TGTGCCAGCAGCCACGCCTATGGGACAGCCACTGAAGCTTTCTTT.

The chain uses TRBV5-4 and TRBJ2-1; 8 bases are shared with TRBD2. Germline values: CDR1 SGHNT, CDR2 YYREEE (reference sequence). This CDR3 contains 15 residues. V was pared by 2 bases and J by 7 bases, with 8 bases of the junction left unmatched. The CDR3 DNA reads as TGTGCCAGCAGCTTTTCGAGCGGGAGCGAGAATGAGCAGTTCTTC. Translated: CASSFSSGSENEQFF.

CDR3 protein: CASSPRQGNLSGANVLTF. Here the CDR3 DNA reads TGTGCCAGCAGTCCAAGACAGGGTAACCTATCTGGGGCCAACGTCCTGACTTTC. The J gene is TRBJ2-6, the V gene TRBV2; 7 bases line up with TRBD1. The CDR3 consists of 18 residues. The germline CDR1 and CDR2 sequences are SNHLY and FYNNEI. Unmatched junction bases numbered 11, after V lost 5 bases and J lost 1 base.

This clonotype was counted ten times or more. This chain links TRBV20-1 with TRBJ2-3; maybe TRBD2 (6 bases). This CDR3 spans 14 amino acids. CDR1 is DFQATT and CDR2 is SNEGSKA in the germline V gene (reference sequence). Trimming removed 3 bases at V and 3 bases at J, with 13 bases between. CDR3 bases: TGCAGTGCTAGCGGAGGGGCGGGGACAGATACGCAGTATTTT. It translates to CSASGGAGTDTQYF.

The sample holds one count of this clonotype. This chain connects TRBV12-3 or TRBV12-4 to TRBJ2-3; 10 bases agree with TRBD1. The CDR3 covers 14 residues. After removal of 7 bases from V and 3 bases from J, the junction contained 4 bases not matched to a gene. CDR3 protein: CASTPDRGTDTQYF. The CDR3 region has the DNA TGTGCCAGCACTCCGGACAGGGGGACAGATACGCAGTATTTT.

The table lists this clonotype with a few counts. J is TRBJ2-6 and V is TRBV20-1, with 7 bases matching TRBD1. Looked up from germline, CDR1 is DFQATT and CDR2 is SNEGSKA (reference sequence). Unmatched junction bases numbered 6, after V lost 4 bases and J lost 0 bases. The CDR3 is 16 residues long. The CDR3 bases are TGCAGTGCTACGGGACAGAAAGACTCTGGGGCCAACGTCCTGACTTTC. As protein: CSATGQKDSGANVLTF.

This clonotype occurred a few times. The chain carries TRBV7-8 and TRBJ1-3, with no clear D. V gave up 1 base and J gave up 4 bases, with 11 bases separating them. The CDR3 extends over 15 amino acids. CDR1 SGHVS and CDR2 FQNEAQ come from the germline V gene. The CDR3: CASSLGGGPGNTIYF. Here the CDR3 DNA reads TGTGCCAGCAGCTTAGGGGGAGGTCCCGGAAACACCATATATTTT.

This clonotype was detected many times. The chain is built from TRBV6-5 and TRBJ1-5, with D tentatively TRBD1 (5 bases). The CDR3 contains 14 residues. CDR1 MNHEY and CDR2 SVGAGI come from the germline V gene. V was cut by 2 bases and J by 2 bases, with 7 bases left in between. The CDR3 bases are TGTGCCAGCAGTTACAGGGGCGGCAATCAGCCCCAGCATTTT. The encoded protein is CASSYRGGNQPQHF.

The J gene is TRBJ2-7, the V gene TRBV18; 7 positions match TRBD1. Per germline, CDR1 KGHSH and CDR2 LQKENI. This CDR3 has 15 amino acids. The J segment lost 4 bases and the V segment lost 2 bases, leaving 8 bases of the junction unmatched. CDR3 amino acids: CASSPFVGTDYEQYF. The CDR3 nucleotides are TGTGCCAGCTCACCATTCGTAGGGACAGATTACGAGCAGTACTTC.

The chain recombines TRBV7-2 with TRBJ2-3; possible D gene TRBD2, 7 bases. CDR1 is SGHTA, CDR2 FQGNSA, per germline. The CDR3 extends over 16 amino acids. Trimming stripped 5 bases from V and 3 bases from J, with 18 bases between. In DNA, the CDR3 is TGTGCCAGCAGCCAGAAATCGGGGGGCTTGACAGATACGCAGTATTTT. Encoded protein: CASSQKSGGLTDTQYF.

The rearrangement joins TRBV6-1 to TRBJ2-1; TRBD1 aligns across 9 bases. Germline V lookup: CDR1 MNHNS, CDR2 SASEGT. This CDR3 spans 14 amino acids. With V trimmed by 3 bases and J by 6 bases, 3 bases remained unmatched. The CDR3 reads CASSDRTGVNEQFF. The DNA of the CDR3 is TGTGCCAGCAGTGACAGGACAGGGGTCAATGAGCAGTTCTTC.

This clonotype was seen repeatedly, ten times or more. V gene TRBV7-9 combines with J gene TRBJ2-5, with 8 positions matching TRBD1. J was trimmed by 5 bases and V by 6 bases; bases with no gene match: 5. This CDR3 is built from 13 residues. CDR1 SEHNR and CDR2 FQNEAQ come from the germline V gene (reference sequence). In nucleotides, the CDR3 is TGTGCCAGCAGGAGGACAGGGCAGGAGACCCAGTACTTC. This translates into CASRRTGQETQYF.

This clonotype was observed a handful of times. This chain joins TRBV12-3 or TRBV12-4 and TRBJ2-3; TRBD2 matches 8 bases. J was trimmed by 9 bases and V by 6 bases; bases with no gene match: 17. The CDR3 length is 16 residues. This chain's CDR3 is CASSRTSGGTRGTQYF. Here the CDR3 DNA reads TGTGCCAGCAGCCGTACTAGCGGCGGAACCCGAGGGACGCAGTATTTT.